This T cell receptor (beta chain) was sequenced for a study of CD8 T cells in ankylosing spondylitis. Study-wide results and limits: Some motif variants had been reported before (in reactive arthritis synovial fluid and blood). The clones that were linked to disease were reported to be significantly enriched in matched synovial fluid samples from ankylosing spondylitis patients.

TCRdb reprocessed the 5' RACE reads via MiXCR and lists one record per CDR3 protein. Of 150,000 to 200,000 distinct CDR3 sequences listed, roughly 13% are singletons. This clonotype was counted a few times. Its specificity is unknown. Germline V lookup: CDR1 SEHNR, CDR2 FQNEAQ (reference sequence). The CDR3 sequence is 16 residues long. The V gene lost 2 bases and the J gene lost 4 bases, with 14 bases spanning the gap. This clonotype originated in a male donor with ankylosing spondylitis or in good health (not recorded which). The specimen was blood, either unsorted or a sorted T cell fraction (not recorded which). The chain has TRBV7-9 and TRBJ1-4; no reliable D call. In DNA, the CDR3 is TGTGCCAGCAGCTTATACGCCGCGGCTATTAATGAAAAACTGTTTTTT. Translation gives CASSLYAAAINEKLFF.